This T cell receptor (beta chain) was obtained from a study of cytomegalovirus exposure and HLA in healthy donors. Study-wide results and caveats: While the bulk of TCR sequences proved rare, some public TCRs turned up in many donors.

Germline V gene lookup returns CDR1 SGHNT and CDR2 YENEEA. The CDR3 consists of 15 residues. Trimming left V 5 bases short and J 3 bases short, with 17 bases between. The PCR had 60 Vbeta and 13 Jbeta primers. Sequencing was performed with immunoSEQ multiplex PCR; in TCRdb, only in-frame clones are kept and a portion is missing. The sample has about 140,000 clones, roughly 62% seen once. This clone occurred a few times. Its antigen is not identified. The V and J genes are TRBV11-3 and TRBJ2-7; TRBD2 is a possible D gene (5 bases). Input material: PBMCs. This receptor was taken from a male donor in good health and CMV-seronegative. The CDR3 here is CASSPLRRALYEQYF. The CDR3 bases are TGTGCCAGCAGCCCCCTTAGGCGGGCTCTCTACGAGCAGTACTTC.